This T cell receptor beta chain derives from a study of tumor-infiltrating lymphocytes in primary liver carcinoma. Study as a whole: Patients of both sexes were 30 to 69 years old.

Ten or more counts support this clonotype. TCR beta cDNA was prepared out of roughly 490 ng total RNA by means of a constant-region primer. Investigators got TCR beta libraries out of three nested multiplex PCR rounds, done with slightly modified ARM-PCR. Amplification in the first two PCR rounds was performed using TRBV1-TRBV30 forward primers and a C-beta reverse primer for roughly 10 cycles each. One entry per CDR3 protein, called by TCRdb with MiXCR from the multiplex PCR reads. The data show around 81,000 distinct CDR3 sequences, with 60% to 80% seen just once and roughly 15% held by the top ten. Unsorted bulk tissue (roughly 20-34 mg) underwent RNA and DNA co-extraction. Looked up from germline, CDR1 is SQVTM and CDR2 is ANQGSEA. CDR3 length: 13 amino acids. V was shortened by 0 bases and J by 0 bases, with 5 bases between the two germline ends.

The V gene is TRBV29-1, the J gene TRBJ1-2, with a possible D match to TRBD1 (5 bases). This TCR was sampled from a woman aged 60-75 years with primary liver carcinoma and hepatitis B virus infection. Source material: liver tumor tissue from sampling region 4. The subset here: tumor region T4, right-lateral pole. CDR3 DNA: TGCAGCGTTGAAGAGACAGCTAACTATGGCTACACCTTC. Translated: CSVEETANYGYTF.